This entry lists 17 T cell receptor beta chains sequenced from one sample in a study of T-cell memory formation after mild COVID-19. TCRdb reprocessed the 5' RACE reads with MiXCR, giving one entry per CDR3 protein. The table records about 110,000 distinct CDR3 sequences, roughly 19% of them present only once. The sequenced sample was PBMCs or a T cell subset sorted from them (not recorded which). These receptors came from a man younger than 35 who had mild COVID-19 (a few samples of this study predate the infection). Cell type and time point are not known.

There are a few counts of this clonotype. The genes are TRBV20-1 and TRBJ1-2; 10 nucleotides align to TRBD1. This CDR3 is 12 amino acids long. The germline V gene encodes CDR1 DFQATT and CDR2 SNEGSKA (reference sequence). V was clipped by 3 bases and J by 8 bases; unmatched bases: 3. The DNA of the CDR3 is TGCAGTGCTAGCGACAGGGGGCTAGGCTACACCTTC. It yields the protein CSASDRGLGYTF.

CDR3 sequence reads: CSVGDRGLNTQYF. CDR3 nucleotide sequence: TGCAGCGTTGGGGACAGGGGGCTGAATACGCAGTATTTT. V is TRBV29-1 and J is TRBJ2-3; TRBD1 agrees at 12 bases. Germline V gives CDR1 SQVTM, CDR2 ANQGSEA. The V and J ends lost 4 bases and 7 bases, in that order; junction bases with no gene match: 3. This CDR3 region has 13 residues.

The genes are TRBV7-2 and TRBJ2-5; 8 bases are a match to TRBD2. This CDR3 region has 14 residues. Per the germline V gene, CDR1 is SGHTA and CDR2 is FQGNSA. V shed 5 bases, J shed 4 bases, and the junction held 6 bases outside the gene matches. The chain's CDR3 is CASSLFGGAETQYF. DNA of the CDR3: TGTGCCAGCAGCCTCTTCGGGGGGGCAGAGACCCAGTACTTC. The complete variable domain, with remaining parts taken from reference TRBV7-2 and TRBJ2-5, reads GAGVSQSPSNKVTEKGKDVELRCDPISGHTALYWYRQSLGQGLEFLIYFQGNSAPDKSGLPSDRFSAERTGGSVSTLTIQRTQQEDSAVYLCASSLFGGAETQYFGPGTRLLVL.

The CDR3 DNA sequence: TGCAGTGCTAGGTCAACACAGTACAATCAGCCCCAGCATTTT. Translated, it gives CSARSTQYNQPQHF. The chain employs TRBV20-1 and TRBJ1-5; D not certain. The V end was cut by 3 bases, the J end by 3 bases, with 12 bases between. This CDR3 is 14 amino acids long. Germline assignment: CDR1 DFQATT and CDR2 SNEGSKA (reference sequence).

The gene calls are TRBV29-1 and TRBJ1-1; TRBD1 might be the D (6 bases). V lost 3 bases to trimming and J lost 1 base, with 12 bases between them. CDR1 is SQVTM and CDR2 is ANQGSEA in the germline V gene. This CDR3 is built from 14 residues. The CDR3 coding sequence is TGCAGCGTTGATGGGGGGCCGGCGAACACTGAAGCTTTCTTT. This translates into CSVDGGPANTEAFF.

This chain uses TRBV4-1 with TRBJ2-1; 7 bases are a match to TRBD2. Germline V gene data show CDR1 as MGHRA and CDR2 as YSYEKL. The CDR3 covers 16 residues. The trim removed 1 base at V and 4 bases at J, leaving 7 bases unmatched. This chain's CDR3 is CASSQVRLAVYNEQFF. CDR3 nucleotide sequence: TGCGCCAGCAGCCAAGTTAGGCTAGCGGTTTACAATGAGCAGTTCTTC.

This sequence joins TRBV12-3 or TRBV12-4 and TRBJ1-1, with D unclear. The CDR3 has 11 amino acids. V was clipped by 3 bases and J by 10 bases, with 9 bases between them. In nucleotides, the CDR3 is TGTGCCAGCAGTTTCAGGAAGGGAGCTTTCTTT. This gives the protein CASSFRKGAFF.

The CDR3: CASSVGDLTYEQYF. The CDR3, as DNA: TGTGCCAGCAGCGTAGGGGACTTGACCTACGAGCAGTACTTC. The gene calls are TRBV9 and TRBJ2-7; maybe TRBD2 (6 bases). The CDR3 is 14 residues long. Germline CDR1 is SGDLS and CDR2 is YYNGEE. Trimming shortened V by 0 bases and J by 2 bases, and 9 bases separated the two germline ends.

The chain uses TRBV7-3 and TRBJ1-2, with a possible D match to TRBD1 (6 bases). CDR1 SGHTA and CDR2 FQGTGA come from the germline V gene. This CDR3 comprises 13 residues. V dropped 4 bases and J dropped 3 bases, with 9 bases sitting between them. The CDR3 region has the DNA TGTGCCAGCAGCTCAGGGGCCTACTATGGCTACACCTTC. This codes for CASSSGAYYGYTF.

Here the CDR3 DNA reads TGTGCCAGCAGCTTACTGTATAGCGGGGGCTACGAGCAGTACTTC. This sequence encodes CASSLLYSGGYEQYF. This sequence joins TRBV11-2 and TRBJ2-7; 9 bases agree with TRBD2. Per germline, CDR1 SGHAT and CDR2 FQNNGV. This CDR3 has 15 amino acids. Trimming cost V 2 bases and J 3 bases; bases outside gene matches: 5.

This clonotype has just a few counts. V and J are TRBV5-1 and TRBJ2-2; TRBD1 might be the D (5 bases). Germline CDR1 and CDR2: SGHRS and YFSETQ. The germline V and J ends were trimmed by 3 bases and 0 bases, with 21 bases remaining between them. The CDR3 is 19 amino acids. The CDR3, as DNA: TGCGCCAGCAGCTCTCCTAGGGGCGTCCAGTTAGCGAACACCGGGGAGCTGTTTTTT. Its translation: CASSSPRGVQLANTGELFF.

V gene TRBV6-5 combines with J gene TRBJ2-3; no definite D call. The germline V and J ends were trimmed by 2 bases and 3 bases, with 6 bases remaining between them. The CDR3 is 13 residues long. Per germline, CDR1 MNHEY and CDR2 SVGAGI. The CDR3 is CASSYTNTDTQYF. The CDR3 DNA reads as TGTGCCAGCAGTTACACTAATACAGATACGCAGTATTTT.

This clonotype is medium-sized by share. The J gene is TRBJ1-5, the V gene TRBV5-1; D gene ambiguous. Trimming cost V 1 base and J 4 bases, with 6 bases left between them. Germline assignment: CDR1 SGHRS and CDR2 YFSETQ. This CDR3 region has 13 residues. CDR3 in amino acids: CASSLNGNQPQHF. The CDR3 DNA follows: TGCGCCAGCAGCTTGAACGGAAATCAGCCCCAGCATTTT.

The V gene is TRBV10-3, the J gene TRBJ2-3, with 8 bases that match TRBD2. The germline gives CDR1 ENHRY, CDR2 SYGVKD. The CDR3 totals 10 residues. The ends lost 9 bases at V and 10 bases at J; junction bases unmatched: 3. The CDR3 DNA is TGTGCCATGGGGCGGGGGGCGCAGTATTTT. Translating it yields CAMGRGAQYF.

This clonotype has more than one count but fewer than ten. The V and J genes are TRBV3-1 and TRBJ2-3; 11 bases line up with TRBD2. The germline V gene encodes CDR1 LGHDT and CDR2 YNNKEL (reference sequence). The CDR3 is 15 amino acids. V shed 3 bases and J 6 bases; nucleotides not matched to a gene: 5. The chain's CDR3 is CASSHSGGVFDTQYF. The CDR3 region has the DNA TGTGCCAGCAGCCATAGCGGGGGGGTTTTCGATACGCAGTATTTT.

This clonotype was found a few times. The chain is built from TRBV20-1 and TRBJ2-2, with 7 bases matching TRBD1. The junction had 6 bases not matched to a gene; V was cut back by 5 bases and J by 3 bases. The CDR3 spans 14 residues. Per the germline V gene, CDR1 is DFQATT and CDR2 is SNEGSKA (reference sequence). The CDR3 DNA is TGCAGTGCTGGTAGGGGGCCGGACACCGGGGAGCTGTTTTTT. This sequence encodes CSAGRGPDTGELFF.

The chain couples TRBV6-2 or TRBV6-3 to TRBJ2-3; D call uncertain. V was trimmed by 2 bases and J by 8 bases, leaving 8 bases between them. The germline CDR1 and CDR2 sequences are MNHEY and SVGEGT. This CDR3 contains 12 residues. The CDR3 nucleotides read TGTGCCAGCAGTTACGGGCCGGGTACGCAGTATTTT. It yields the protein CASSYGPGTQYF.